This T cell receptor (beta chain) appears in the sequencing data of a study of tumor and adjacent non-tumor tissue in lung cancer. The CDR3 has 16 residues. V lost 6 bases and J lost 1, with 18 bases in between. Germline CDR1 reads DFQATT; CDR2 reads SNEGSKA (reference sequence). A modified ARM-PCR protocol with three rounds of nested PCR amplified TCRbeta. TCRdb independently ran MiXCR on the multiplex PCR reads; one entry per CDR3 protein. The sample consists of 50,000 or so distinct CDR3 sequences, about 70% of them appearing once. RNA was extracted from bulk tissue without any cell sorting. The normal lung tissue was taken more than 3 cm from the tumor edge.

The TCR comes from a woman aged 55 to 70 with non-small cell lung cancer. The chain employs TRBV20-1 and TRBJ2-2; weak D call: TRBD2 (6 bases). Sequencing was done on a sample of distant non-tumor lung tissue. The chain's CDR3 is CSARKAGPKNTGELFF. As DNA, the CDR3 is TGCAGTGCGCGGAAGGCGGGACCCAAGAACACCGGGGAGCTGTTTTTT.